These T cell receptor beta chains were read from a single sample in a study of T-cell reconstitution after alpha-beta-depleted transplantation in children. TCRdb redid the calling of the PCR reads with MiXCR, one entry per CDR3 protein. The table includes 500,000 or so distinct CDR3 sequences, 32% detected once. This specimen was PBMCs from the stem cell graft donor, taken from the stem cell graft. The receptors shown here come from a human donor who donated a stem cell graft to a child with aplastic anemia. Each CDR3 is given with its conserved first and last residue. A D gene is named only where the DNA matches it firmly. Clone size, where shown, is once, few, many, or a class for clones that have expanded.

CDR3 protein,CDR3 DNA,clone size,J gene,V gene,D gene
CSVGGAGHAEGYTF,TGCAGCGTCGGGGGGGCAGGCCATGCTGAGGGCTACACCTTC,NA,TRBJ1-2,TRBV29-1,NA
CASSVGQLNTEAFF,TGTGCCAGCAGCGTGGGACAGCTGAACACTGAAGCTTTCTTT,NA,TRBJ1-1,TRBV5-6,TRBD1
CSVEVVAELSLVF,TGCAGCGTTGAAGTGGTAGCGGAACTCTCACTAGTCTTC,NA,TRBJ2-5,TRBV29-1,NA
CSVESREDGYGYTF,TGCAGCGTTGAAAGCAGGGAGGATGGCTATGGCTACACCTTC,NA,TRBJ1-2,TRBV29-1,NA
CASGIGASTDTQYF,TGTGCCAGCGGAATAGGGGCTAGCACAGATACGCAGTATTTT,few,TRBJ2-3,TRBV7-2,NA
CASSLAQGLGYNEQFF,TGCGCCAGCAGCTTGGCACAGGGCCTGGGGTACAATGAGCAGTTCTTC,NA,TRBJ2-1,TRBV5-1,NA
CASTRQGDYQPQHF,TGTGCCAGCACCCGACAGGGAGATTATCAGCCCCAGCATTTT,NA,TRBJ1-5,TRBV6-2/TRBV6-3,TRBD1
CASGGGQLGGGYTF,TGTGCCAGCGGAGGGGGACAACTGGGAGGGGGCTACACCTTC,once,TRBJ1-2,TRBV27,NA
CASSLGQGTRPQHF,TGTGCCAGCAGCTTAGGGCAGGGAACGAGGCCCCAGCATTTT,NA,TRBJ1-5,TRBV7-9,NA
CASSNKGESYNEQFF,TGTGCCAGCAGTAACAAGGGGGAGTCCTACAATGAGCAGTTCTTC,NA,TRBJ2-1,TRBV6-5,NA
CASSEKDRVGGELFF,TGTGCCAGCAGTGAAAAAGATCGGGTTGGCGGGGAGCTGTTTTTT,NA,TRBJ2-2,TRBV25-1,NA
CASTTGGAYEQYF,TGTGCCAGCACCACTGGGGGGGCCTACGAGCAGTACTTC,NA,TRBJ2-7,TRBV28,TRBD2
CASSLALGLGEAFF,TGTGCCAGCAGCTTAGCGCTAGGGCTGGGTGAAGCTTTCTTT,few,TRBJ1-1,TRBV7-2,NA
CASRVQGFSGNTIYF,TGTGCCAGCAGAGTACAGGGCTTCTCTGGAAACACCATATATTTT,NA,TRBJ1-3,TRBV12-3/TRBV12-4,NA
CASSLAIFSSGKPRNNEQFF,TGCGCCAGCAGCTTGGCTATATTTTCTAGCGGGAAGCCAAGGAACAATGAGCAGTTCTTC,NA,TRBJ2-1,TRBV5-1,TRBD2
CASSVGVEGIYEQYF,TGTGCCAGCAGCGTCGGAGTTGAGGGCATCTACGAGCAGTACTTC,NA,TRBJ2-7,TRBV9,NA
CASRRPTSGANTGELFF,TGTGCCAGCAGGCGACCAACTAGCGGCGCGAACACCGGGGAGCTGTTTTTT,few,TRBJ2-2,TRBV7-3,TRBD2
CASSPDSTGGGRKAFF,TGTGCCAGCTCACCGGATAGCACAGGGGGAGGCCGGAAAGCTTTCTTT,few,TRBJ1-1,TRBV18,TRBD1
CASSTSTGLNQPQHF,TGTGCCAGCAGCACCTCGACAGGCCTCAATCAGCCCCAGCATTTT,NA,TRBJ1-5,TRBV7-2,NA
CASSDTQRASYNEQFF,TGTGCCAGCAGTGACACCCAACGAGCTTCCTACAATGAGCAGTTCTTC,NA,TRBJ2-1,TRBV6-1,NA
CSARVSGLEKLFF,TGCAGTGCTAGAGTATCCGGTTTAGAAAAACTGTTTTTT,NA,TRBJ1-4,TRBV20-1,NA
CARGYRPETQYF,TGTGCAAGAGGATACCGCCCTGAGACCCAGTACTTC,NA,TRBJ2-5,TRBV12-2,NA
CASTGTGGKAFF,TGTGCCAGCACAGGGACAGGGGGGAAGGCTTTCTTT,NA,TRBJ1-1,TRBV12-3/TRBV12-4,TRBD1
CASSQEQGHGYTF,TGTGCCAGCAGCCAAGAGCAGGGACATGGCTACACCTTC,NA,TRBJ1-2,TRBV4-2,NA
CASSLRDTGRGTEAFF,TGTGCCAGCAGTTTAAGGGACACGGGAAGGGGCACTGAAGCTTTCTTT,few,TRBJ1-1,TRBV27,NA
CASSQIPGDTQYF,TGCGCCAGCAGCCAGATCCCGGGAGATACGCAGTATTTT,NA,TRBJ2-3,TRBV4-3,NA
CASSDGTSNYGYTF,TGCGCCAGCAGCGACGGGACATCTAACTATGGCTACACCTTC,NA,TRBJ1-2,TRBV5-1,NA
CSAEDRGLFF,TGCAGCGCTGAAGACAGGGGTCTGTTCTTC,NA,TRBJ2-1,TRBV29-1,TRBD1
CASSFNRGGYTF,TGTGCCAGCAGCTTTAACAGGGGTGGCTACACCTTC,few,TRBJ1-2,TRBV5-6,TRBD1
CASSSDRFSETQYF,TGTGCCAGCAGCTCAGACAGGTTTAGTGAGACCCAGTACTTC,NA,TRBJ2-5,TRBV7-2,NA
CASTDGRASYNEQFF,TGTGCCAGCACCGATGGTCGGGCCTCCTACAATGAGCAGTTCTTC,NA,TRBJ2-1,TRBV11-3,NA
CASSLAWTGNTIYF,TGTGCCAGCAGCTTGGCCTGGACTGGAAACACCATATATTTT,NA,TRBJ1-3,TRBV5-5,NA
CASSVGRDGNTIYF,TGTGCCAGCAGTGTTGGCAGGGATGGAAACACCATATATTTT,NA,TRBJ1-3,TRBV2,NA
CSARAPFSATYNEQFF,TGCAGTGCTAGAGCTCCTTTTAGCGCAACTTACAATGAGCAGTTCTTC,NA,TRBJ2-1,TRBV20-1,NA
CSVEGQGGYGYTF,TGCAGCGTTGAGGGCCAGGGAGGCTATGGCTACACCTTC,few,TRBJ1-2,TRBV29-1,NA
CASSIQPHSGETQYF,TGTGCCAGTAGTATCCAGCCACATAGCGGGGAGACCCAGTACTTC,NA,TRBJ2-5,TRBV19,TRBD2
CASSLVAGVYEQYF,TGTGCCAGCAGCTTAGTCGCGGGGGTCTACGAGCAGTACTTC,NA,TRBJ2-7,TRBV7-2,TRBD2
CASSVTTANTEAFF,TGCGCCAGCAGCGTCACGACAGCCAACACTGAAGCTTTCTTT,few,TRBJ1-1,TRBV5-1,NA
CASSTGGGNTEAFF,TGTGCCAGCAGCACAGGGGGCGGGAACACTGAAGCTTTCTTT,NA,TRBJ1-1,TRBV5-4,TRBD1
CASSLEASPDTQYF,TGTGCCAGCAGCTTAGAGGCTAGTCCAGATACGCAGTATTTT,NA,TRBJ2-3,TRBV7-9,NA
CASSPPSVAGRSDTQYF,TGTGCCAGCAGTCCCCCATCCGTAGCGGGAAGGTCCGATACGCAGTATTTT,NA,TRBJ2-3,TRBV27,TRBD2
CASSYRQGLGRIRSAFF,TGTGCCAGCAGTTACCGACAGGGATTAGGGAGGATTCGAAGTGCTTTCTTT,NA,TRBJ1-1,TRBV6-5,TRBD1
CASSSGLAGVGDWNTQYF,TGTGCCAGCTCATCGGGACTAGCGGGAGTTGGGGATTGGAATACGCAGTATTTT,NA,TRBJ2-3,TRBV18,TRBD2
CASSLDWGETHNEQFF,TGTGCCAGCAGCTTAGATTGGGGGGAGACCCACAATGAGCAGTTCTTC,few,TRBJ2-1,TRBV13,NA
CASSARGQGEQYF,TGTGCCAGCAGTGCCCGGGGGCAAGGTGAGCAGTACTTC,few,TRBJ2-7,TRBV9,NA
CASSLAVVTLNEKLFF,TGTGCCAGCAGCTTAGCGGTCGTCACACTAAATGAAAAACTGTTTTTT,few,TRBJ1-4,TRBV7-9,NA
CATSDAGTGTDTQYF,TGTGCCACCAGTGATGCCGGGACAGGCACAGATACGCAGTATTTT,NA,TRBJ2-3,TRBV24-1,TRBD1
CASRRDVNTEAFF,TGTGCCAGCAGGAGGGACGTGAACACTGAAGCTTTCTTT,NA,TRBJ1-1,TRBV25-1,NA
CSARYRYNEQFF,TGCAGTGCTAGATACCGGTACAATGAGCAGTTCTTC,NA,TRBJ2-1,TRBV20-1,NA
CASSPSWAGVYQETQYF,TGTGCCAGCAGCCCGAGCTGGGCGGGAGTTTACCAAGAGACCCAGTACTTC,NA,TRBJ2-5,TRBV11-2,TRBD2
CASSTTSLGEQFF,TGTGCCAGTAGTACGACTAGCCTGGGGGAGCAGTTCTTC,few,TRBJ2-1,TRBV19,TRBD2
CASSHLFRPWSSLGSDSGANVLTF,TGTGCCAGCAGTCATTTATTTCGCCCCTGGTCGTCTCTTGGTTCCGACTCTGGGGCCAACGTCCTGACTTTC,NA,TRBJ2-6,TRBV6-9,NA
CASSLGGTISPKDKNIQYF,TGTGCCAGCAGCTTGGGGGGGACAATTTCCCCAAAGGACAAAAACATTCAGTACTTC,few,TRBJ2-4,TRBV5-6,NA
CASSRDSVSYEQYF,TGTGCCAGCAGTCGGGACAGCGTCTCCTACGAGCAGTACTTC,NA,TRBJ2-7,TRBV28,TRBD1
CASSLVVGEIHASPRQPQHF,TGTGCCAGCAGCTTAGTTGTGGGAGAAATCCACGCGTCCCCGAGGCAGCCCCAGCATTTT,NA,TRBJ1-5,TRBV7-8,NA
CASRPGTYTEAFF,TGTGCCAGCAGACCGGGGACGTACACTGAAGCTTTCTTT,few,TRBJ1-1,TRBV6-1,NA